The 27 T cell receptor beta chains given below trace back to one sample, sequenced in a study of T cell responses to AZD1222 COVID-19 vaccine. Assay used: immunoSEQ multiplex PCR; TCRdb lists only in-frame clones, some missing. The sample yields about 78,000 clones, roughly 80% seen once. This specimen consisted of peripheral blood, obtained on day 0 of AZD1222 vaccination. The receptor source for this set is an adult in good health.

In this sample, this clone turned up once. The chain combines TRBV19 with TRBJ1-5, with no clear D. CDR1 and CDR2 (germline): LNHDA, SQIVND (reference sequence). The CDR3 runs to 15 residues. V was pared by 2 bases and J by 1 base, with 9 bases between. The CDR3 loop reads CASSILGQSNQPQHF. DNA of the CDR3: TGTGCCAGTAGTATACTCGGCCAGAGCAATCAGCCCCAGCATTTT. The whole variable domain, remainder taken from reference TRBV19 and TRBJ1-5, is DGGITQSPKYLFRKEGQNVTLSCEQNLNHDAMYWYRQDPGQGLRLIYYSQIVNDFQKGDIAEGYSVSREKKESFPLTVTSAQKNPTAFYLCASSILGQSNQPQHFGDGTRLSIL.

The chain has TRBV12-3 or TRBV12-4 and TRBJ2-7; 9 bases match TRBD2. V gave up 8 bases and J gave up 6 bases; unmatched junction bases: 8. The CDR3 contains 13 residues. The CDR3 is CASWSGGYGEQYF. CDR3 DNA: TGTGCCAGCTGGAGCGGGGGGTACGGCGAGCAGTACTTC.

This clone was observed a single time. The chain employs TRBV18 and TRBJ2-1; 14 bases agree with TRBD2. CDR1 and CDR2 from the germline V gene are KGHSH and LQKENI. CDR3 length: 16 amino acids. J was trimmed by 9 bases and V by 5 bases; bases with no gene match: 9. The CDR3 here is CASSVSTSGGASEQFF. The CDR3 nucleotides read TGTGCCAGCTCAGTCTCGACTAGCGGGGGGGCCTCTGAGCAGTTCTTC.

The rearrangement links TRBV27 to TRBJ1-2; D perhaps matches TRBD1 (5 bases). The CDR3 covers 15 residues. Germline assignment: CDR1 MNHEY and CDR2 SMNVEV (reference sequence). V lost 2 bases to trimming and J lost 6 bases, with 16 bases between them. The CDR3 sequence is CASSLRQGSLHGYTF. The CDR3 DNA reads as TGTGCCAGCAGTTTACGGCAGGGAAGTCTGCATGGCTACACCTTC.

The rearrangement uses TRBV3-1 (or the pseudogene TRBV3-2) and TRBJ2-1; TRBD2 matches at 8 bases. CDR1 is LGHDT and CDR2 is YNNKEL in the germline V gene (reference sequence). V trimming: 1 base; J trimming: 8 bases; junction bases outside the gene matches: 4. CDR3 length equals 14 residues. This chain's CDR3 is CASSQVLRGDEQFF. DNA of the CDR3: TGTGCCAGCAGCCAAGTCCTGCGGGGGGATGAGCAGTTCTTC.

The V and J genes are TRBV29-1 and TRBJ2-7; the D gene is possibly TRBD1 (6 bases). Germline V gives CDR1 SQVTM, CDR2 ANQGSEA. This CDR3 has 13 residues. Trimming pared 4 bases from V and 5 bases from J, leaving 15 bases between. DNA for the CDR3: TGCAGCGTTGGAGCAGGGGCTCAGCACGAGCAGTACTTC. This codes for CSVGAGAQHEQYF.

This chain uses TRBV5-4 with TRBJ1-2; D is uncertain. V lost 2 bases to trimming and J lost 9 bases, with 14 bases between them. Germline V lookup: CDR1 SGHNT, CDR2 YYREEE (reference sequence). The CDR3 has 13 residues. The CDR3 reads CASSLGQVVRYTF. Here the CDR3 DNA reads TGTGCCAGCAGCTTAGGGCAGGTCGTGCGCTACACCTTC.

DNA of the CDR3: TGCGCCAGCAGCCAAGATCTTTCTCAAGCTATCTCTGGAAACACCATATATTTT. The encoded protein is CASSQDLSQAISGNTIYF. This rearrangement joins TRBV4-3 to TRBJ1-3; D is undetermined. The V gene's germline CDR1 is LGHNA and CDR2 YSLEER. The CDR3 extends over 18 amino acids. The V and J ends lost 0 bases and 0 bases respectively, with 15 bases between them.

The chain links TRBV5-1 to TRBJ2-2; either TRBD1 or TRBD2 may fit D (5 bases each). V was trimmed by 2 bases and J by 3 bases, leaving 14 bases between them. The CDR3 is made up of 16 amino acids. The germline CDR1 and CDR2 sequences are SGHRS and YFSETQ. The CDR3 nucleotides are TGCGCCAGCAGCTTCGACGGAGTGGGGGACACCGGGGAGCTGTTTTTT. This sequence encodes CASSFDGVGDTGELFF.

This rearrangement joins TRBV30 to TRBJ2-2, with D possibly being TRBD2 (5 bases). Germline assignment: CDR1 GTSNPN and CDR2 SVGIG (reference sequence). The CDR3 is 12 amino acids. The V end lost 2 bases, the J end lost 7 bases, and 8 bases lay between the germline ends. CDR3 DNA sequence: TGTGCCTGGAGTACCGGGGTCGGGGAGCTGTTTTTT. Encoded protein: CAWSTGVGELFF.

This chain joins TRBV9 and TRBJ2-2; D is unclear. Germline V gene sequence: CDR1 SGDLS, CDR2 YYNGEE. The CDR3 sequence is 15 residues long. The germline V and J ends were trimmed by 0 bases and 6 bases, with 12 bases remaining between them. The CDR3 reads CASSVESARAGELFF. DNA for the CDR3: TGTGCCAGCAGCGTAGAGTCAGCACGCGCCGGGGAGCTGTTTTTT.

This chain joins TRBV6-5 and TRBJ1-3; D not resolved. In germline, CDR1 is MNHEY, CDR2 SVGAGI. The V and J ends lost 2 bases and 0 bases respectively, with 8 bases between them. The CDR3 is 15 residues long. CDR3 bases: TGTGCCAGCAGTTACGCCGACACCTCTGGAAACACCATATATTTT. Its protein is CASSYADTSGNTIYF.

Details on this clone: Other DNA sequences from this sample encode an identical CDR3 as well. The gene calls are TRBV20-1 and TRBJ1-2, with D possibly TRBD1 on 6 matching bases. V dropped 3 bases and J dropped 0 bases, with 11 bases sitting between them. Germline-derived CDR1 and CDR2 are DFQATT and SNEGSKA (reference sequence). This CDR3 contains 14 residues. CDR3 sequence (DNA): TGCAGTGCTAGTAACAGGGAAACTAACTATGGCTACACCTTC. Protein product: CSASNRETNYGYTF.

The rearrangement uses TRBV4-1 and TRBJ2-7; D may match TRBD1 or TRBD2 (6 bases each). CDR3 size: 15 residues. In germline, CDR1 is MGHRA, CDR2 YSYEKL. Trimming shortened V by 0 bases and J by 2 bases, and 11 bases separated the two germline ends. The CDR3 protein is CASSQDFGGPYEQYF. CDR3 DNA sequence: TGCGCCAGCAGCCAAGACTTCGGGGGCCCCTACGAGCAGTACTTC.

The CDR3 loop reads CAWRKGAGDETQYF. DNA for the CDR3: TGTGCCTGGAGGAAAGGGGCAGGAGACGAGACCCAGTACTTC. V and J are TRBV30 and TRBJ2-5; maybe TRBD1 (5 bases). V dropped 3 bases and J dropped 5 bases, with 16 bases sitting between them. The CDR3 consists of 14 residues. The germline CDR1 and CDR2 sequences are GTSNPN and SVGIG (reference sequence).

This chain links TRBV19 with TRBJ1-2; a possible D gene is TRBD1 (6 bases). V was cut by 5 bases and J by 4 bases, with 11 bases left in between. Germline V gives CDR1 LNHDA, CDR2 SQIVND (reference sequence). This CDR3 spans 13 amino acids. CDR3 bases: TGTGCCAGTAGTTCAGACAGGTTCTATGGCTACACCTTC. Translation: CASSSDRFYGYTF.

The CDR3 DNA reads as TGTGCCAGCACCATAGGGGGCAGGGGCTACGAGCAGTACTTC. Protein product: CASTIGGRGYEQYF. The V call is TRBV27, the J call TRBJ2-7, with TRBD1 matching over 7 bases. Germline V gene data show CDR1 as MNHEY and CDR2 as SMNVEV (reference sequence). J lost 3 bases, V lost 7 bases, and 9 bases had no gene match. This CDR3 comprises 14 residues.

J is TRBJ1-6 and V is TRBV7-7, with a weak D call TRBD1 (5 bases). The CDR3 length is 16 residues. CDR1 and CDR2 (germline): SSHAT, FNYEAQ (reference sequence). V shed 4 bases and J shed 6 bases, with 16 bases lying between them. The CDR3 reads CASSYGGGCGNSPLHF. In DNA, the CDR3 is TGTGCCAGCAGCTATGGGGGGGGGTGTGGTAATTCACCCCTCCACTTT.

The rearrangement links TRBV9 to TRBJ1-5; D remains ambiguous. Germline V gene sequence: CDR1 SGDLS, CDR2 YYNGEE. V was shortened by 3 bases and J by 0 bases, with 16 bases between the two germline ends. The CDR3 is made up of 17 amino acids. CDR3 sequence (DNA): TGTGCCAGCAGCGAGGCGGACGAACCTTTTAGCAATCAGCCCCAGCATTTT. This codes for CASSEADEPFSNQPQHF.

The V call is TRBV3-1 (or the pseudogene TRBV3-2), the J call TRBJ1-2; D ambiguous. Germline V gene lookup returns CDR1 LGHDT and CDR2 YNNKEL (reference sequence). The ends were cut back, 4 bases at V and 3 bases at J, with 24 bases in the middle. The CDR3 loop spans 18 amino acids. This CDR3 is CASSPPHGVCGRDYGYTF. In DNA form, the CDR3 reads TGTGCCAGCAGCCCTCCTCATGGGGTGTGTGGGAGAGACTATGGCTACACCTTC.

The chain couples TRBV29-1 to TRBJ2-7, with 9 bases lining up with TRBD1. V shed 4 bases and J 7 bases; nucleotides not matched to a gene: 8. Germline V gene lookup returns CDR1 SQVTM and CDR2 ANQGSEA. This CDR3 is 13 amino acids long. In DNA, the CDR3 is TGCAGCGTTGTCGTGGGACAGGGTGGGGAGCAGTACTTC. This codes for CSVVVGQGGEQYF.

The V call is TRBV6-6, the J call TRBJ2-1; tentatively, D is TRBD1 or TRBD2 (5 bases each). Germline V gene sequence: CDR1 MNHNY, CDR2 SVGAGI (reference sequence). V was shortened by 0 bases and J by 9 bases, with 9 bases between the two germline ends. CDR3 length: 13 amino acids. The CDR3 spells CASSYSRDGEQFF. Here the CDR3 DNA reads TGTGCCAGCAGTTACTCCAGGGACGGTGAGCAGTTCTTC.

The chain couples TRBV6-5 to TRBJ2-3; perhaps TRBD1 as D (7 bases). V was clipped by 7 bases and J by 2 bases, with 16 bases between them. Germline V CDR1 and CDR2: MNHEY, SVGAGI. This CDR3 comprises 15 residues. The CDR3 region has the DNA TGTGCCAGCAAGGGGGCAGGGGGGATCACAGATACGCAGTATTTT. This sequence encodes CASKGAGGITDTQYF.

This sequence joins TRBV2 and TRBJ1-6, with D perhaps matching TRBD1 (5 bases). Trimming removed 2 bases from V and 7 bases from J, with 12 bases in between. The CDR3 consists of 15 residues. Germline values: CDR1 SNHLY, CDR2 FYNNEI. CDR3 residues: CASSESQGLNSPLHF. The CDR3 DNA reads as TGTGCCAGCAGTGAATCCCAGGGCCTAAATTCACCCCTCCACTTT.

The CDR3 nucleotides read TGTGCCAGCAGTTACCGGGGACAGGTCTGTCAGCCCCAGCATTTT. Protein: CASSYRGQVCQPQHF. The chain links TRBV6-5 to TRBJ1-5; 8 nucleotides agree with TRBD1. V shed 2 bases, J shed 6 bases, and the junction held 6 bases outside the gene matches. Per germline, CDR1 MNHEY and CDR2 SVGAGI. The CDR3 extends over 15 amino acids.

V usage is TRBV4-2 and J usage is TRBJ2-3; D ambiguous. There are 15 residues in the CDR3. The V gene's germline CDR1 is LGHNA and CDR2 YNFKEQ. V lost 0 bases and J lost 0, with 7 bases in between. DNA of the CDR3: TGTGCCAGCAGCCAAGATGCCCCGAGCACAGATACGCAGTATTTT. Its translation: CASSQDAPSTDTQYF.

This clone was recorded a few times. The chain uses TRBV19 and TRBJ1-5; 8 bases are a match to TRBD1. Germline V gene sequence: CDR1 LNHDA, CDR2 SQIVND (reference sequence). The CDR3 has 15 amino acids. The junction had 11 bases not matched to a gene; V was cut back by 8 bases and J by 5 bases. Written as DNA, the CDR3 is TGTGCCAGTCACGAGGGCAGGGGGCTGTATCAGCCCCAGCATTTT. This codes for CASHEGRGLYQPQHF. Based on the CDR3 plus reference TRBV19 and TRBJ1-5, the full variable domain is DGGITQSPKYLFRKEGQNVTLSCEQNLNHDAMYWYRQDPGQGLRLIYYSQIVNDFQKGDIAEGYSVSREKKESFPLTVTSAQKNPTAFYLCASHEGRGLYQPQHFGDGTRLSIL.